This TCR beta chain was identified in a study of radiotherapy plus CTLA-4 blockade in lung cancer. The CDR3 has 13 residues. Germline assignment: CDR1 SGHRS and CDR2 YFSETQ. Turning to this clone: A junction end diverges from the germline sequence, so it may reflect a read error.

Clones were read by immunoSEQ multiplex PCR, and TCRdb kept only the in-frame ones, dropping some. The sample lists over 100,000 clones, 85% to 90% occurring once. This TCR derives from a human donor with non-small cell lung cancer that progressed on radiotherapy plus ipilimumab. The chain recombines TRBV5-1 with TRBJ2-5; D is undetermined. This specimen consisted of peripheral blood, obtained from a patient treated with radiotherapy plus ipilimumab. The CDR3 DNA reads TGCGCCAGCAGCTTGGGGGTTCAAGGGACCCAGTACTTC. Encoded protein: CASSLGVQGTQYF.